These T cell receptor beta chains were read from a single sample in a study of radiotherapy plus CTLA-4 blockade in lung cancer. This table comes from immunoSEQ multiplex PCR, and its TCRdb copy is limited to in-frame clones, with some not included. The table lists more than 90,000 clones, about four fifths of them singletons. Sequences were derived from peripheral blood, sampled from a patient treated with radiotherapy plus ipilimumab. The receptors were gathered from a human donor with non-small cell lung cancer that progressed on radiotherapy plus ipilimumab. Each CDR3 is given with its conserved first and last residue. The D gene is left open where the match is weak. Clone sizes are given selectively: once, few, many, or a class where the clone is expanded.

V gene	D gene	J gene	clone size	CDR3 DNA	CDR3 protein
TRBV9	-	TRBJ1-5	-	TGTGCCAGCAGCGTAAGCGGTTATAGCAATCAGCCCCAGCATTTT	CASSVSGYSNQPQHF
TRBV10-1	TRBD2	TRBJ2-3	-	TGCGCCAGCAGTCGACTAGCGGGAGAAGGTACAGATACGCAGTATTTT	CASSRLAGEGTDTQYF
TRBV30	TRBD1	TRBJ1-5	-	TGTGCCTGGAGTGGGACAGGGGGCAATCAGCCCCAGCATTTT	CAWSGTGGNQPQHF
TRBV5-5	-	TRBJ2-2	-	TGTGCCAGCAGCTTGGCCGGAAAGAACACCGGGGAGCTGTTTTTT	CASSLAGKNTGELFF
TRBV5-6	TRBD1	TRBJ1-2	-	TGTGCCAGCATTCCCAGGGACAGGCTTCCCTGGGGCTACACCTTC	CASIPRDRLPWGYTF
TRBV6-6	TRBD2	TRBJ2-1	-	TGTGCCAGCAGTTACTCCCCGGGAGGGCCCTACAATGAGCAGTTCTTC	CASSYSPGGPYNEQFF
TRBV7-6	TRBD2	TRBJ2-2	-	TGTGCCAGCAGCTCCGGGGGGAGGGAGCTGTTTTTT	CASSSGGRELFF
TRBV7-8	TRBD2	TRBJ2-1	-	TGTGCCAGCAGCGGGAGCGGGAGGGCAGGGGCTGAGCAGTTCTTC	CASSGSGRAGAEQFF
TRBV6-1	-	TRBJ2-3	once	TGTGCCAGCACCCGGGACACAGATACGCAGTATTTT	CASTRDTDTQYF
TRBV30	-	TRBJ2-3	-	TGTGCCTGGAGACTTTTTGGGCCTTTAGATACGCAGTATTTT	CAWRLFGPLDTQYF
TRBV9	-	TRBJ2-5	-	TGTGCCAGCAGCCTCAGTGGGGTCGGGGAGACCCAGTACTTC	CASSLSGVGETQYF
TRBV6-6	-	TRBJ2-1	-	TGTGCCAGCAGTTTCGAGGAGAGCTCCTACAATGAGCAGTTCTTC	CASSFEESSYNEQFF
TRBV5-4	TRBD2	TRBJ2-7	few	TGTGCCAGCAGCTTGGCCGGTGCTAGCGGGACGTATGAGCAGTACTTC	CASSLAGASGTYEQYF
TRBV5-8	-	TRBJ2-1	few	TGTGCCAGCAGCGGCCGACGACGACAGGACAATGAGCAGTTCTTC	CASSGRRRQDNEQFF
TRBV16	-	TRBJ2-5	-	TGTGCCAGCAGCCCCCACGGGACCCCTGGGGAGACCCAGTACTTC	CASSPHGTPGETQYF